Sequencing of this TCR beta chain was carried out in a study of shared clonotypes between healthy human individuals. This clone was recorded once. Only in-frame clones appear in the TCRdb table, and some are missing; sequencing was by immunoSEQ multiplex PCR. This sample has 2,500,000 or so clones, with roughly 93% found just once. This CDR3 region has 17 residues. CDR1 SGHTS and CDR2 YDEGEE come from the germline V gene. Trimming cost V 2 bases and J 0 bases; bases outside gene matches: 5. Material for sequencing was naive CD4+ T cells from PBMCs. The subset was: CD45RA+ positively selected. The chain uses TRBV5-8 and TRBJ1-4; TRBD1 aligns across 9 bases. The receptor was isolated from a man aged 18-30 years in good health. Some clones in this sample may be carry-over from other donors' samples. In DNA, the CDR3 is TGTGCCAGCAGCTTACGGACAGGGGCCGCAACTAATGAAAAACTGTTTTTT. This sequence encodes CASSLRTGAATNEKLFF.